This T cell receptor (beta chain) was profiled in a study of molecular identifiers for immune sequencing clone quantification. Trimming stripped 1 base from V and 7 bases from J, with 14 bases between. Germline CDR1 reads SGHAT; CDR2 reads FQNNGV. This CDR3 comprises 14 residues. TCRdb called the PCR reads again in MiXCR, with one record for every CDR3 protein. The table records approximately 320,000 distinct CDR3 sequences, 24% of them present only once. Sequencing input: naive CD8+ T cells from blood, with Jurkat cell RNA spiked in. As to subset: FACS-sorted CD8+CD4-CCR7+CD45RA+ naive T cells. This TCR was sampled from a human donor in good health. Some libraries in this study had Jurkat cell RNA spiked in. The chain has TRBV11-2 and TRBJ2-7; D may match TRBD1 or TRBD2 (6 bases each). The CDR3: CASSLVLGGEEQYF. CDR3 DNA: TGTGCCAGCAGCTTAGTCCTCGGGGGCGAAGAGCAGTACTTC.